The 13 T cell receptor beta chains reported below all come from one sample, sequenced in a study of T cell repertoires in cytomegalovirus infection. Via MiXCR, TCRdb re-called the reads, giving one row per CDR3 protein. The data hold around 280,000 distinct CDR3 sequences, with 8% to 10% observed a single time. Sequences were obtained from PBMCs. The receptors were sampled from a human donor in good health (CMV status not recorded). Some clones in this sample may be carry-over from other donors' samples.

This clonotype was seen more than once but under ten times. The chain carries TRBV10-3 and TRBJ1-2; D gene unclear. V dropped 5 bases and J dropped 4 bases, with 11 bases sitting between them. Germline V gene lookup returns CDR1 ENHRY and CDR2 SYGVKD. This CDR3 has 13 amino acids. This chain's CDR3 is CAISREEGYGYTF. Written as DNA, the CDR3 is TGTGCCATCAGTCGCGAGGAGGGCTATGGCTACACCTTC.

There are many counts of this clonotype. The chain employs TRBV4-1 and TRBJ1-1; TRBD1 agrees at 7 bases. This CDR3 contains 14 residues. Germline CDR1 and CDR2: MGHRA and YSYEKL. The V and J ends lost 4 bases and 5 bases, in that order; junction bases with no gene match: 7. The CDR3 sequence: CASSPGQEGTEAFF. The CDR3 nucleotides are TGCGCCAGCAGCCCTGGACAGGAGGGGACTGAAGCTTTCTTT.

The chain uses TRBV20-1 and TRBJ1-6; tentative D call: TRBD1 (5 bases). V gave up 1 base and J gave up 9 bases, with 10 bases separating them. Germline loops: CDR1 DFQATT, CDR2 SNEGSKA (reference sequence). CDR3 size: 13 residues. CDR3 nucleotides: TGCAGTGCTAGAGTGTCAGGGTCTTCACCCCTCCACTTT. Translation: CSARVSGSSPLHF.

V and J are TRBV18 and TRBJ2-3; D uncertain. Per germline, CDR1 KGHSH and CDR2 LQKENI. This CDR3 is 15 amino acids long. V lost 2 bases and J 6 bases, leaving 15 bases between the germline ends. This CDR3 reads CASSPGLGGVDTQYF. The DNA for the CDR3 is TGTGCCAGCTCACCAGGTCTGGGTGGCGTTGATACGCAGTATTTT.

The chain couples TRBV6-6 to TRBJ1-4, with a tentative D call TRBD1 (5 bases). The germline V and J ends were trimmed by 5 bases and 1 base, with 14 bases remaining between them. Germline CDR1 and CDR2: MNHNY and SVGAGI (reference sequence). The CDR3 is made up of 16 amino acids. Here the CDR3 DNA reads TGTGCCAGCAGTACGGGACTCGGTGAAACTAATGAAAAACTGTTTTTT. It specifies CASSTGLGETNEKLFF.

This clonotype was recorded at least ten times. This chain connects TRBV29-1 to TRBJ2-7, with 8 bases matching TRBD2. The junction had 7 bases not matched to a gene; V was cut back by 7 bases and J by 2 bases. Germline-derived CDR1 and CDR2 are SQVTM and ANQGSEA. CDR3 length equals 13 residues. In DNA, the CDR3 is TGCAGCGCCCAGCGGGGGAGGACCTACGAGCAGTACTTC. Translation gives CSAQRGRTYEQYF.

The chain employs TRBV7-6 and TRBJ2-1; D possibly corresponds to TRBD2 (5 bases). V was cut by 1 base and J by 5 bases, with 9 bases left in between. The CDR3 covers 14 residues. The germline V gene encodes CDR1 SGHVS and CDR2 FNYEAQ. CDR3 nucleotide sequence: TGTGCCAGCAGCTTAGGTGTCGGGAACAATGAGCAGTTCTTC. It specifies CASSLGVGNNEQFF.

This clonotype came up many times. This chain joins TRBV7-3 and TRBJ1-2; 9 bases line up with TRBD1. The ends lost 4 bases at V and 6 bases at J; junction bases unmatched: 6. The CDR3 runs to 14 residues. Germline V gives CDR1 SGHTA, CDR2 FQGTGA. CDR3: CASSSTGGDDGYTF. DNA of the CDR3: TGTGCCAGCAGCTCCACAGGGGGCGACGATGGCTACACCTTC.

This clonotype was picked up many times. This chain joins TRBV7-2 and TRBJ2-3; weak D call: TRBD2 (6 bases). This CDR3 is 17 amino acids long. Germline V lookup: CDR1 SGHTA, CDR2 FQGNSA. Trimming stripped 5 bases from V and 1 base from J, with 19 bases between. The CDR3 region is CASSPRGRGPRTDTQYF. DNA for the CDR3: TGTGCCAGCAGCCCGAGAGGGCGGGGACCCCGCACAGATACGCAGTATTTT.

This clonotype was seen at least ten times. J is TRBJ2-5 and V is TRBV7-6; possible D gene TRBD2, 5 bases. The CDR3 covers 13 residues. V shed 5 bases and J shed 5 bases, with 12 bases lying between them. The germline CDR1 and CDR2 sequences are SGHVS and FNYEAQ. CDR3 bases: TGTGCCAGCAGCCCACATTTAGCGGAGACCCAGTACTTC. Translation: CASSPHLAETQYF. Supplemented by reference TRBV7-6 and TRBJ2-5, the full variable domain reads GAGVSQSPRYKVTKRGQDVALRCDPISGHVSLYWYRQALGQGPEFLTYFNYEAQQDKSGLPNDRFSAERPEGSISTLTIQRTEQRDSAMYRCASSPHLAETQYFGPGTRLLVL.

This clonotype has a handful of counts. The CDR3 spells CASRDISHSYEQYV. The CDR3 DNA reads TGTGCCAGCAGGGACATCTCCCATTCCTACGAGCAGTACGTC. This rearrangement joins TRBV2 to TRBJ2-7; tentative D call: TRBD1 (5 bases). Trimming cost V 6 bases and J 1 base, with 13 bases left between them. Germline V gene data show CDR1 as SNHLY and CDR2 as FYNNEI. The length of the CDR3 is 14 residues.

This clonotype has a count of ten or more. The J gene is TRBJ2-6, the V gene TRBV5-5; the match to TRBD1 covers 10 bases. This CDR3 comprises 17 residues. Germline V gene lookup returns CDR1 SGHKS and CDR2 YYEKEE (reference sequence). V was pared by 5 bases and J by 0 bases, with 5 bases of the junction left unmatched. The CDR3: CASRPGQGTSGANVLTF. In nucleotides, the CDR3 is TGTGCCAGCAGGCCGGGACAGGGGACCTCTGGGGCCAACGTCCTGACTTTC.

This clonotype was found many times. V is TRBV7-9 and J is TRBJ1-2; 7 nucleotides agree with TRBD1. J lost 7 bases, V lost 5 bases, and 7 bases had no gene match. Germline V gene data show CDR1 as SEHNR and CDR2 as FQNEAQ (reference sequence). CDR3 length: 13 amino acids. CDR3 region: CASSETGRGGYTF. CDR3 bases: TGTGCCAGCAGCGAGACAGGGCGGGGTGGCTACACCTTC. The full variable domain, completed using reference TRBV7-9 and TRBJ1-2, is DTGVSQNPRHKITKRGQNVTFRCDPISEHNRLYWYRQTLGQGPEFLTYFQNEAQLEKSRLLSDRFSAERPKGSFSTLEIQRTEQGDSAMYLCASSETGRGGYTFGSGTRLTVV.